The sequence of this T cell receptor (beta chain) was determined in a study of cytomegalovirus exposure and HLA in healthy donors. The study, taken as a whole, reports: A later analysis reported that several of the most significant clusters appeared to be linked to common viral pathogens, among them Epstein-Barr virus.

In the PCR, 60 Vbeta and 13 Jbeta primers were used. Repertoires were generated with immunoSEQ multiplex PCR, while TCRdb's copy carries only in-frame clones and drops some. In the table there are about 180,000 clones, about three quarters of which are singletons. This CDR3 contains 16 residues. Losses at the gene ends were 0 bases for V and 3 bases for J; bases not matched to a gene: 3. Germline values: CDR1 SGHVS, CDR2 FQNEAQ. Concerning this clone: Its antigen is as yet unknown.

The receptor was isolated from an older woman in good health and CMV-seropositive. Source material: PBMCs. V usage is TRBV7-8 and J usage is TRBJ1-5; TRBD1 aligns across 9 bases. The CDR3 sequence: CASSLAGQGINQPQHF. CDR3 nucleotide sequence: TGTGCCAGCAGCTTAGCGGGACAGGGTATCAATCAGCCCCAGCATTTT.